This is a list of T cell receptor beta chains from one sample in a study of naive and memory T cell subsets. TCRdb processed the UMI-ligation and nested PCR reads anew with MiXCR; each CDR3 protein has one entry. Of 100,000 to 150,000 distinct CDR3 sequences in the sample, over 30% were seen once. The sample taken for sequencing was central memory CD4+ T cells from blood. Receptors originate from a human donor in good health. Both conserved end residues are part of each CDR3. D genes are given only for firm matches. A row's size may be missing; if present it is once, few, many or a size class.

.	TRBJ1-2	TRBV5-4	.	CASSSRLGTGRNGYTF	TGTGCCAGCAGCTCCCGTCTAGGTACAGGCAGGAATGGCTACACCTTC
.	TRBJ2-7	TRBV28	.	CASSYRVEQYF	TGTGCCAGCAGTTACAGGGTCGAGCAGTACTTC
.	TRBJ2-1	TRBV20-1	.	CSAKGTPYNEQFF	TGCAGTGCTAAAGGGACACCGTACAATGAGCAGTTCTTC
few	TRBJ2-1	TRBV5-6	.	CASSPPGTSYNNEQFF	TGTGCCAGCAGCCCACCCGGGACCTCATATAACAATGAGCAGTTCTTC
.	TRBJ2-3	TRBV10-3	.	CAIASLGGGKDTQYF	TGTGCCATCGCATCCCTGGGCGGAGGTAAAGATACGCAGTATTTT
.	TRBJ2-1	TRBV3-1	.	CASSPRTLPIDNEQFF	TGTGCCAGCAGCCCCCGGACCCTACCCATTGACAATGAGCAGTTCTTC
.	TRBJ2-1	TRBV7-9	.	CASSLDGIITGNEQFF	TGTGCCAGCAGCTTAGACGGGATTATTACTGGTAATGAGCAGTTCTTC
.	TRBJ2-1	TRBV2	TRBD2	CASSLTSGATTTYNEQFF	TGTGCCAGCAGTTTAACTAGCGGAGCGACGACTACCTACAATGAGCAGTTCTTC
.	TRBJ2-7	TRBV20-1	.	CSARKGTSFTYEQYF	TGCAGTGCTAGGAAGGGGACATCCTTTACCTACGAGCAGTACTTC
.	TRBJ2-2	TRBV7-9	.	CASSLVQTGELFF	TGTGCCAGCAGCTTAGTACAAACCGGGGAGCTGTTTTTT
many	TRBJ1-5	TRBV5-5	.	CASSFGRTQPQHF	TGTGCCAGCAGCTTTGGGAGAACTCAGCCCCAGCATTTT
few	TRBJ2-5	TRBV20-1	TRBD1	CSASPYRGPQETQYF	TGCAGTGCTAGTCCCTACAGGGGGCCACAAGAGACCCAGTACTTC
.	TRBJ2-3	TRBV6-1	TRBD2	CASSRRTSGRADTQYF	TGTGCCAGCAGTCGTCGGACTAGCGGGCGAGCAGATACGCAGTATTTT
.	TRBJ2-7	TRBV7-9	.	CASSLTKEGSEQYF	TGTGCCAGCAGCTTGACTAAAGAAGGTTCCGAGCAGTACTTC
.	TRBJ2-3	TRBV7-6	.	CASSLGPLRSTDTQYF	TGTGCCAGCAGCTTAGGTCCCCTCAGGAGCACAGATACGCAGTATTTT
few	TRBJ2-5	TRBV7-6	.	CASSRWRETQYF	TGTGCCAGCAGCCGTTGGAGGGAGACCCAGTACTTC
few	TRBJ1-1	TRBV10-3	.	CAISESLGGTEAFF	TGTGCCATCAGTGAGTCTTTGGGGGGCACTGAAGCTTTCTTT
.	TRBJ2-5	TRBV28	TRBD2	CASSSERELRKEAQYF	TGTGCCAGCAGCTCTGAGCGGGAGTTAAGAAAAGAGGCCCAGTACTTC
.	TRBJ1-1	TRBV7-2	TRBD1	CASSFSSTGGTEAFF	TGTGCCAGCAGTTTTAGCTCTACAGGGGGTACTGAAGCTTTCTTT
.	TRBJ1-5	TRBV7-6	.	CASSSYSNQPQHF	TGTGCCAGCAGTTCTTATAGCAATCAGCCCCAGCATTTT
few	TRBJ1-2	TRBV20-1	TRBD1	CSARDREGYGYTF	TGCAGTGCCAGAGACAGGGAGGGCTATGGCTACACCTTC
.	TRBJ1-4	TRBV30	.	CAWRAVPGRGTTNEKLFF	TGTGCCTGGAGAGCCGTTCCAGGGCGAGGAACAACTAATGAAAAACTGTTTTTT
.	TRBJ2-7	TRBV15	TRBD1	CATSRLRDSSYEQYF	TGTGCCACCAGCCGTCTCCGGGACAGCTCCTACGAGCAGTACTTC
.	TRBJ2-3	TRBV27	TRBD1	CASSFSPPGQATDTQYF	TGTGCCAGCAGTTTTTCCCCCCCCGGACAGGCCACAGATACGCAGTATTTT
.	TRBJ1-4	TRBV5-1	.	CASSPSPGGSHEKLFF	TGCGCCAGCAGCCCCTCCCCGGGAGGGAGTCATGAAAAACTGTTTTTT
few	TRBJ2-2	TRBV2	.	CASARGVSYPGTGELFF	TGTGCCAGTGCCCGAGGGGTTAGTTACCCTGGCACCGGGGAGCTGTTTTTT
.	TRBJ1-5	TRBV21-1	.	CASSKDTTSRGFYNQPQHF	TGTGCCAGCAGCAAAGATACCACTTCTAGGGGATTCTACAATCAGCCCCAGCATTTT
.	TRBJ2-3	TRBV6-2/TRBV6-3	TRBD1	CASSRQGALDTQYF	TGTGCCAGCAGTCGTCAGGGGGCTCTCGATACGCAGTATTTT
once	TRBJ2-7	TRBV6-2/TRBV6-3	.	CASSSTLLYSYEQYF	TGTGCCAGCAGTTCGACACTTTTGTACTCCTACGAGCAGTACTTC
.	TRBJ2-7	TRBV29-1	.	CSVEDRGSRQYF	TGCAGCGTTGAAGATCGGGGGAGCCGGCAGTACTTC
.	TRBJ1-2	TRBV29-1	.	CSVDGGRKGYTF	TGCAGCGTTGACGGGGGGCGAAAGGGCTACACCTTC
few	TRBJ2-7	TRBV6-5	.	CASSRDSYEQYF	TGTGCCAGCAGTCGAGATTCCTACGAGCAGTACTTC
few	TRBJ2-7	TRBV6-6	TRBD1	CASSLGTGEQYF	TGTGCCAGCAGTTTAGGGACAGGGGAGCAGTACTTC
few	TRBJ2-7	TRBV23-1	TRBD1	CASSPPLRGQGTSEQYF	TGCGCCAGCAGTCCGCCACTCCGGGGACAGGGGACCTCCGAGCAGTACTTC
.	TRBJ1-5	TRBV12-3/TRBV12-4	.	CASSFSITSRGTKANQPQHF	TGTGCCAGCAGTTTTTCCATAACCTCCCGGGGGACAAAGGCTAATCAGCCCCAGCATTTT
few	TRBJ2-1	TRBV27	TRBD2	CASSLVGTSSYNEQFF	TGTGCCAGCAGTTTAGTTGGGACTAGCTCCTACAATGAGCAGTTCTTC
.	TRBJ1-5	TRBV6-2/TRBV6-3	.	CASSLRGQKNQPQHF	TGTGCCAGCAGCTTACGCGGACAGAAAAATCAGCCCCAGCATTTT
.	TRBJ2-7	TRBV12-3/TRBV12-4	.	CASSFGLPYEQYF	TGTGCCAGCAGTTTTGGGTTGCCCTACGAGCAGTACTTC
many	TRBJ1-1	TRBV6-5	.	CASSYTEAFF	TGTGCCAGCAGTTACACTGAAGCTTTCTTT
few	TRBJ1-4	TRBV29-1	.	CSVERAGDSNEKLFF	TGCAGCGTTGAACGGGCTGGGGACTCGAATGAAAAACTGTTTTTT
few	TRBJ2-3	TRBV20-1	.	CSARQANTDTQYF	TGCAGTGCTAGGCAGGCCAACACAGATACGCAGTATTTT
few	TRBJ2-5	TRBV28	.	CASVDRAVRISNLETQYF	TGTGCCAGCGTAGACAGAGCGGTCCGGATCTCAAATCTGGAGACCCAGTACTTC
.	TRBJ1-1	TRBV24-1	.	CATSDGTTNTEAFF	TGTGCCACCAGTGACGGGACAACCAACACTGAAGCTTTCTTT
few	TRBJ2-3	TRBV7-8	.	CASSLSWGSTDTQYF	TGTGCCAGCAGCTTATCGTGGGGTAGCACAGATACGCAGTATTTT
.	TRBJ1-2	TRBV6-5	.	CASSYQDGFYGYTF	TGTGCCAGCAGTTACCAGGACGGCTTCTATGGCTACACCTTC
few	TRBJ2-2	TRBV7-2	.	CASSPFERGNTGELFF	TGTGCCAGCAGCCCCTTTGAGAGGGGGAACACCGGGGAGCTGTTTTTT
few	TRBJ2-1	TRBV5-4	TRBD1	CATKKPGQVMDEQFF	TGTGCCACCAAAAAACCGGGACAGGTTATGGATGAGCAGTTCTTC
.	TRBJ2-3	TRBV7-6	TRBD2	CASSLVFGGGPKNTDTQYF	TGTGCCAGCAGCTTAGTTTTTGGCGGGGGACCTAAAAACACAGATACGCAGTATTTT
.	TRBJ1-5	TRBV24-1	.	CATSPDSSNQPQHF	TGTGCCACCAGCCCGGACAGTAGCAATCAGCCCCAGCATTTT
.	TRBJ2-7	TRBV7-8	TRBD2	CASSSAGGRYYEQYF	TGTGCCAGCAGTTCCGCTGGCGGGAGATACTACGAGCAGTACTTC
.	TRBJ1-1	TRBV7-2	.	CASSHSQGEAFF	TGTGCCAGCAGCCATTCTCAGGGGGAAGCTTTCTTT
few	TRBJ2-2	TRBV7-7	.	CASSKGDTGELFF	TGTGCCAGCAGCAAAGGGGACACCGGGGAGCTGTTTTTT
few	TRBJ2-7	TRBV4-1	.	CASSLLDSLLHYEQYF	TGCGCCAGCAGCCTATTGGACAGTCTTCTCCACTACGAGCAGTACTTC
.	TRBJ1-2	TRBV29-1	.	CSVRLSGYTF	TGCAGCGTCCGATTGTCGGGCTACACCTTC
few	TRBJ2-1	TRBV20-1	TRBD2	CSARLSGGPYNEQFF	TGCAGTGCTAGGCTTTCGGGAGGGCCCTACAATGAGCAGTTCTTC
.	TRBJ1-5	TRBV6-1	.	CASSFAQAYNQPQHF	TGTGCCAGCAGTTTCGCCCAGGCTTACAATCAGCCCCAGCATTTT
many	TRBJ2-2	TRBV6-2/TRBV6-3	.	CASSYAGVSTNTGELFF	TGTGCCAGCAGTTACGCCGGGGTCAGCACCAACACCGGGGAGCTGTTTTTT